This T cell receptor beta chain comes out of a study of identical twins. After template switching added a universal primer site, the resulting cDNA carried unique molecular identifiers. One entry per CDR3 protein, called by TCRdb with MiXCR from the 5' RACE reads. The sample lists more than 1.5 million distinct CDR3 sequences, under 35% occurring once. Only healthy Caucasians were included as donors. The sequence came from a newborn girl in good health. The sequenced material came from cord blood.

The CDR3, as DNA: TGTGCCAGCAGCTTAGTTGGAACGGGCTATGGCTACACCTTC. Protein: CASSLVGTGYGYTF. The chain uses TRBV7-9 and TRBJ1-2; D is unclear. The CDR3 length is 14 residues. The germline V gene encodes CDR1 SEHNR and CDR2 FQNEAQ (reference sequence). With 1 base removed from V and 4 bases from J, the gap between germline ends came to 10 bases.